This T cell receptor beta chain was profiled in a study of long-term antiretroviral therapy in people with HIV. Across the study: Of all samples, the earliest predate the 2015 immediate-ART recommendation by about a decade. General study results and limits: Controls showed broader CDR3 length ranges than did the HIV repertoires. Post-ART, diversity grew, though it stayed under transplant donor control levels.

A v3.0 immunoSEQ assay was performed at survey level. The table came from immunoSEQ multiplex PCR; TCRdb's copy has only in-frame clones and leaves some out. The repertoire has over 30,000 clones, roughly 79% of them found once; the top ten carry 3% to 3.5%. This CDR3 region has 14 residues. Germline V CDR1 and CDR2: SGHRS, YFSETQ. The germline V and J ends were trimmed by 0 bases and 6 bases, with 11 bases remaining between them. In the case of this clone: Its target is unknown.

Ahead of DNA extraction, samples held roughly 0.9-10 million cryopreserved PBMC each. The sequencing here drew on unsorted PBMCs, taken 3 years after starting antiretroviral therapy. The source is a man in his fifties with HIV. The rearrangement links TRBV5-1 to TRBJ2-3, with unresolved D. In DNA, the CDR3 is TGCGCCAGCAGCTTGGGACCGCCATCGGATACGCAGTATTTT. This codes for CASSLGPPSDTQYF.